This TCR beta chain was captured in a study of T cell clonotyping in hematopoietic cell transplantation. Notes on the study in general: Cells were unsorted, so CD4 and CD8 contributions were not separated. At the given depth, recipient repertoires were over 97% de novo clonotypes.

This clone showed up just a few times. Antigen specificity is unknown. Measured with immunoSEQ multiplex PCR; TCRdb has only the in-frame clones, and not every one. The sample shows under 20,000 clones, roughly 90% of them seen only once. The clonotype was recovered from a man aged 45 to 65 in good health. Some clones in this sample may be carry-over from other donors' samples. The sequenced sample consisted of peripheral blood mononuclear cells.

CDR3 sequence (DNA): TGTGCCAGCAGCTATGATTTCGGCTCACCCCTCCACTTT. This encodes CASSYDFGSPLHF. V is TRBV7-3 and J is TRBJ1-6; D is uncertain. Germline CDR1 is SGHTA and CDR2 is FQGTGA. This CDR3 comprises 13 residues. Trimming removed 4 bases from V and 10 bases from J, with 11 bases in between.